Following are 16 T cell receptor beta chains from one sample sequenced in a study of breast tumors, draining lymph nodes, adjacent tissues. From the multiplex PCR reads, TCRdb called clonotypes with MiXCR, one entry per CDR3 protein. The sample has 85,000 to 130,000 distinct CDR3 sequences, 30% seen once. Samples came from axillary lymph nodes draining the breast cancer. Source material: axillary lymph node tissue. The source of these receptors is a female donor with breast cancer. Some clones in this sample may be carry-over from other donors' samples.

This clonotype was seen repeatedly, ten times or more. J is TRBJ2-3 and V is TRBV7-3; TRBD2 matches at 7 bases. Trimming cost V 2 bases and J 1 base; bases outside gene matches: 0. Per germline, CDR1 SGHTA and CDR2 FQGTGA. This CDR3 spans 14 amino acids. CDR3 sequence: CASSLAGGTDTQYF. The CDR3 region has the DNA TGTGCCAGCAGCTTAGCGGGGGGCACAGATACGCAGTATTTT. Complete variable domain (other parts from reference TRBV7-3 and TRBJ2-3): GAGVSQTPSNKVTEKGKYVELRCDPISGHTALYWYRQSLGQGPEFLIYFQGTGAADDSGLPNDRFFAVRPEGSVSTLKIQRTERGDSAVYLCASSLAGGTDTQYFGPGTRLTVL.

The chain has TRBV10-3 and TRBJ2-3; D is possibly TRBD1 (6 bases). Trimming cost V 5 bases and J 10 bases, with 13 bases left between them. The CDR3 totals 12 residues. CDR1 ENHRY and CDR2 SYGVKD come from the germline V gene. CDR3 DNA: TGTGCCATCAGTAGTACAGGGAATGCGCAGTATTTT. It translates to CAISSTGNAQYF.

This rearrangement joins TRBV27 to TRBJ2-1, with 12 bases lining up with TRBD2. Germline V gene sequence: CDR1 MNHEY, CDR2 SMNVEV (reference sequence). With 6 bases clipped from V and 0 bases from J, the junction kept 6 bases outside the gene matches. The CDR3 length is 17 residues. CDR3 in amino acids: CASSRTSGDSSYNEQFF. CDR3 nucleotide sequence: TGTGCCAGCAGCCGGACTAGCGGGGATAGCTCCTACAATGAGCAGTTCTTC.

This clonotype was picked up a small number of times. The chain recombines TRBV2 with TRBJ1-4; D remains unclear. This CDR3 is 14 amino acids long. Trimming removed 6 bases at V and 1 base at J, with 9 bases between. The V gene's germline CDR1 is SNHLY and CDR2 FYNNEI. This CDR3 reads CASSEKVTNEKLFF. Here the CDR3 DNA reads TGTGCCAGCAGCGAGAAGGTAACTAATGAAAAACTGTTTTTT.

This clonotype has ten or more counts. The chain couples TRBV5-4 to TRBJ1-5; 7 positions match TRBD1. CDR3 length equals 16 residues. Unmatched junction bases numbered 6, after V lost 3 bases and J lost 0 bases. Looked up from germline, CDR1 is SGHNT and CDR2 is YYREEE (reference sequence). CDR3 in amino acids: CASSSPGTDSNQPQHF. As DNA, the CDR3 is TGTGCCAGCAGCTCCCCCGGGACAGATAGCAATCAGCCCCAGCATTTT.

This clonotype appeared many times. This chain uses TRBV6-1 with TRBJ1-2; 9 bases are a match to TRBD1. The germline V gene has CDR1 MNHNS and CDR2 SASEGT. J was trimmed by 7 bases and V by 5 bases; bases with no gene match: 5. This CDR3 contains 13 residues. The CDR3 is CASSTQGAGGYTF. The CDR3 coding sequence is TGTGCCAGCAGTACACAGGGGGCTGGTGGCTACACCTTC.

As concerns this clonotype: Since the CDR3 does not end with the conserved phenylalanine or tryptophan, this likely comes from a read error. V and J are TRBV10-3 and TRBJ1-2, with 10 nucleotides matching TRBD1. Germline lookup yields CDR1 ENHRY and CDR2 SYGVKD. The CDR3 totals 15 residues. After removal of 9 bases from V and 4 bases from J, the junction contained 11 bases not matched to a gene. The CDR3 bases are TGTGCCATGGGAGGGGACAGGGGTGATAGCTATGGCTACACCCTC. Protein sequence: CAMGGDRGDSYGYTL.

This clonotype was picked up many times. V gene TRBV30 combines with J gene TRBJ1-3; D might be TRBD1 (6 bases). The germline V gene has CDR1 GTSNPN and CDR2 SVGIG (reference sequence). The CDR3 loop spans 15 amino acids. Trimming cost V 1 base and J 1 base, with 11 bases left between them. CDR3 DNA sequence: TGTGCCTGGAGTGGGGGGCCAACTTCTGGAAACACCATATATTTT. It translates to CAWSGGPTSGNTIYF. The full variable domain, with the rest looked up from reference TRBV30 and TRBJ1-3, is SQTIHQWPATLVQPVGSPLSLECTVEGTSNPNLYWYRQAAGRGLQLLFYSVGIGQISSEVPQNLSASRPQDRQFILSSKKLLLSDSGFYLCAWSGGPTSGNTIYFGEGSWLTVV.

The sample holds many counts of this clonotype. The chain links TRBV2 to TRBJ1-2; D unclear. V shed 7 bases and J shed 6 bases, with 12 bases lying between them. From germline, CDR1 is SNHLY and CDR2 FYNNEI. The CDR3 spans 12 residues. The CDR3 loop reads CASMAGEDGYTF. The CDR3 DNA sequence: TGTGCCAGCATGGCCGGGGAGGATGGCTACACCTTC.

This clonotype was observed many times. This rearrangement joins TRBV3-1 to TRBJ2-5; 8 bases line up with TRBD2. The CDR3 length is 15 residues. Germline-derived CDR1 and CDR2 are LGHDT and YNNKEL (reference sequence). The V and J ends lost 6 bases and 5 bases, in that order; junction bases with no gene match: 11. DNA for the CDR3: TGTGCCAGCAGGGCTAGCGGGTCACTGGCCGAGACCCAGTACTTC. It codes for CASRASGSLAETQYF.

This clonotype was seen a few times. A much bigger clone sits one base away, suggesting this may be a read error. The gene calls are TRBV20-1 and TRBJ2-1; unclear D gene. Germline V lookup: CDR1 DFQATT, CDR2 SNEGSKA (reference sequence). The CDR3 totals 14 residues. V gave up 5 bases and J gave up 9 bases, with 20 bases separating them. This CDR3 is CSARPLSSRAEQFF. The CDR3 coding sequence is TGCAGTGCTCGACCTTTGAGCTCAAGGGCTGAGCAGTTCTTC.

This clonotype occurred many times. The rearrangement joins TRBV12-3 or TRBV12-4 to TRBJ2-7; the match to TRBD2 covers 10 bases. Germline trimming cut 5 bases from V and 0 bases from J; bases unmatched to any gene: 7. The CDR3 is made up of 16 amino acids. DNA for the CDR3: TGTGCCAGCAGTCACAGCGGGGGGGCTAGCTCCTACGAGCAGTACTTC. This translates into CASSHSGGASSYEQYF.

This clonotype was seen many times. The chain is built from TRBV7-8 and TRBJ2-5, with 11 nucleotides matching TRBD2. The CDR3 is 17 residues long. V was clipped by 5 bases and J by 9 bases; unmatched bases: 17. Germline-derived CDR1 and CDR2 are SGHVS and FQNEAQ. The DNA of the CDR3 is TGTGCCAGCAGCCGTGTAAGAGCTAGCGGGGGGCCCGAGCCCCAGTACTTC. Its protein product is CASSRVRASGGPEPQYF.

At least ten counts were recorded for this clonotype. The chain has TRBV6-2 or TRBV6-3 and TRBJ2-1; 8 nucleotides match TRBD2. Trimming removed 3 bases from V and 0 bases from J; junction bases left unmatched: 4. This CDR3 contains 16 residues. Per the germline V gene, CDR1 is MNHEY and CDR2 is SVGEGT. CDR3 DNA sequence: TGTGCCAGCAGTTATTTAGCGGGAAGCTCCTACAATGAGCAGTTCTTC. This translates into CASSYLAGSSYNEQFF.

This clonotype showed up just a few times. The chain uses TRBV7-6 and TRBJ1-2; 11 positions agree with TRBD1. The germline CDR1 and CDR2 sequences are SGHVS and FNYEAQ. Trimming at V came to 4 bases and at J to 8 bases, leaving 3 bases not matched to a gene. The CDR3 contains 13 residues. CDR3 in DNA: TGTGCCAGCAGCTCGGACAGGGGGCTCGGCTACACCTTC. Protein sequence: CASSSDRGLGYTF.

In its sample, this clonotype was seen many times. V gene TRBV5-1 combines with J gene TRBJ1-1; 11 nucleotides align to TRBD1. V lost 2 bases and J lost 0; bases outside the gene matches: 6. The CDR3 runs 17 residues. Germline CDR1 reads SGHRS; CDR2 reads YFSETQ. The CDR3 coding sequence is TGCGCCAGCAGCTTCGGACAGGGGGCGGTGATGAACACTGAAGCTTTCTTT. Translation gives CASSFGQGAVMNTEAFF.